A single sample is the source of the 13 T cell receptor beta chains below, sequenced in a study of T-cell reconstitution after alpha-beta-depleted transplantation in children. Library preparation (for TCRbeta) was performed with unique molecular identifiers. TCRdb analysed the PCR reads with MiXCR anew, one entry per CDR3 protein. Among 350,000 to 450,000 distinct CDR3 sequences, over 20% were seen once, and the ten largest hold 3% to 4%. This material consisted of PBMCs from the stem cell graft donor, taken from the stem cell graft. The origin of the receptors is a human donor who donated a stem cell graft to a child with acute myeloid leukemia.

Ten or more counts support this clonotype. V is TRBV5-1 and J is TRBJ1-6; D perhaps matches TRBD1 (6 bases). The ends were cut back, 3 bases at V and 10 bases at J, with 17 bases in the middle. Germline V gene lookup returns CDR1 SGHRS and CDR2 YFSETQ. CDR3 length equals 15 residues. CDR3: CASSSLQGGGSPLHF. Here the CDR3 DNA reads TGCGCCAGCAGCTCCTTACAGGGAGGAGGATCACCCCTCCACTTT. Using reference TRBV5-1 and TRBJ1-6 for the parts outside the CDR3, the full variable domain is KAGVTQTPRYLIKTRGQQVTLSCSPISGHRSVSWYQQTPGQGLQFLFEYFSETQRNKGNFPGRFSGRQFSNSRSEMNVSTLELGDSALYLCASSSLQGGGSPLHFGNGTRLTVT.

This chain links TRBV12-3 or TRBV12-4 with TRBJ2-5; D unclear. The CDR3 contains 11 residues. V was trimmed by 6 bases and J by 4 bases, leaving 6 bases between them. The CDR3 DNA is TGTGCCAGCAGGGATGGAGAGACCCAGTACTTC. Its translation: CASRDGETQYF.

The chain recombines TRBV25-1 with TRBJ2-7; D not certain. This CDR3 contains 16 residues. Germline CDR1 and CDR2: MGHDK and SYGVNS. V gave up 6 bases and J gave up 0 bases, with 18 bases separating them. This CDR3 reads CASSLEELRISYEQYF. For the CDR3, the DNA is TGTGCCAGCAGCCTGGAAGAGCTAAGAATCTCCTACGAGCAGTACTTC.

This chain joins TRBV7-3 and TRBJ2-2; no clear D gene. Deletions cut 4 bases from V and 6 bases from J, with 9 bases between. The germline CDR1 and CDR2 sequences are SGHTA and FQGTGA. The CDR3 has 13 residues. This chain's CDR3 is CASSSSTPGELFF. In nucleotides, the CDR3 is TGTGCCAGCAGCTCTAGTACCCCCGGGGAGCTGTTTTTT.

This clonotype was detected many times. This chain links TRBV7-6 with TRBJ2-7, with 11 bases matching TRBD2. The junction had 12 bases not matched to a gene; V was cut back by 5 bases and J by 0 bases. Germline V gene lookup returns CDR1 SGHVS and CDR2 FNYEAQ. This CDR3 spans 18 amino acids. CDR3 nucleotides: TGTGCCAGCAGCGTTGGACTAGCGGGTTACGAAAGCTCCTACGAGCAGTACTTC. This encodes CASSVGLAGYESSYEQYF. The full variable domain, completed using reference TRBV7-6 and TRBJ2-7, is GAGVSQSPRYKVTKRGQDVALRCDPISGHVSLYWYRQALGQGPEFLTYFNYEAQQDKSGLPNDRFSAERPEGSISTLTIQRTEQRDSAMYRCASSVGLAGYESSYEQYFGPGTRLTVT.

This clonotype was picked up many times. The chain recombines TRBV15 with TRBJ2-2; 7 nucleotides agree with TRBD2. The V and J ends lost 0 bases and 5 bases, in that order; junction bases with no gene match: 6. Germline V gene lookup returns CDR1 LNHNV and CDR2 YYDKDF (reference sequence). The CDR3 extends over 16 amino acids. Written as DNA, the CDR3 is TGTGCCACCAGCAGAGAGGGAGGGGCGCGAACCGGGGAGCTGTTTTTT. Its translation: CATSREGGARTGELFF.

This clonotype was counted a few times. This chain connects TRBV28 to TRBJ2-7, with D unresolved. Trimming pared 4 bases from V and 0 bases from J, leaving 13 bases between. The germline gives CDR1 MDHEN, CDR2 SYDVKM. There are 15 residues in the CDR3. In DNA, the CDR3 is TGTGCCAGCAGTTCGGTGGATAAGTCCTCCTACGAGCAGTACTTC. Its protein is CASSSVDKSSYEQYF.

This clonotype was picked up a small number of times. The gene calls are TRBV27 and TRBJ1-1; TRBD1 agrees at 9 bases. The CDR3 totals 14 residues. CDR1 and CDR2 (germline): MNHEY, SMNVEV (reference sequence). The V segment lost 5 bases and the J segment 5 bases; nucleotides outside the gene matches: 6. The CDR3 DNA sequence: TGTGCCAGCAGTCCTGGACAGGGGTTTACTGAAGCTTTCTTT. It translates to CASSPGQGFTEAFF.

This clonotype has a handful of counts. This chain connects TRBV28 to TRBJ2-7; D remains unclear. V was trimmed by 3 bases and J by 0 bases, leaving 12 bases between them. The CDR3 length is 15 residues. The germline gives CDR1 MDHEN, CDR2 SYDVKM. The CDR3 DNA reads TGTGCCAGCAGTTTGTGGGGAACTGGCTCCTACGAGCAGTACTTC. Translation gives CASSLWGTGSYEQYF.

Only a few counts were recorded for this clonotype. The V gene is TRBV7-9, the J gene TRBJ1-6, with 7 bases lining up with TRBD1. The CDR3 loop spans 15 amino acids. The germline gives CDR1 SEHNR, CDR2 FQNEAQ (reference sequence). V shed 5 bases and J 7 bases; nucleotides not matched to a gene: 8. CDR3 region: CASSPIYRGNSPLHF. CDR3 nucleotides: TGTGCCAGCAGCCCGATATACAGGGGAAATTCACCCCTCCACTTT.

This clonotype has a handful of counts. The chain carries TRBV29-1 and TRBJ2-1; weak D call: TRBD1 (6 bases). In germline, CDR1 is SQVTM, CDR2 ANQGSEA. V was cut by 7 bases and J by 12 bases, with 19 bases left in between. This CDR3 comprises 12 residues. As DNA, the CDR3 is TGCAGCGCCCTGGACAGTCGAGATATGCAGTTCTTC. Encoded protein: CSALDSRDMQFF.

CDR3 loop: CASSPDTTTNEKLFF. CDR3 sequence (DNA): TGCGCCAGCAGCCCTGACACCACCACTAATGAAAAACTGTTTTTT. The chain combines TRBV23-1 with TRBJ1-4; no reliable D call. TRBV23-1 is placed among ORFs of uncertain function. Trimming removed 6 bases at V and 2 bases at J, with 13 bases between. The CDR3 is 15 amino acids.

This clonotype was seen more than once but under ten times. The rearrangement uses TRBV24-1 and TRBJ2-3, with 8 positions matching TRBD2. CDR3 length: 18 residues. Germline loops: CDR1 KGHDR, CDR2 SFDVKD. Trimming removed 4 bases from V and 2 bases from J; junction bases left unmatched: 13. CDR3 region: CATSDLTAAGGFTDTQYF. CDR3 DNA sequence: TGTGCCACCAGTGACCTTACCGCGGCGGGGGGATTCACAGATACGCAGTATTTT.